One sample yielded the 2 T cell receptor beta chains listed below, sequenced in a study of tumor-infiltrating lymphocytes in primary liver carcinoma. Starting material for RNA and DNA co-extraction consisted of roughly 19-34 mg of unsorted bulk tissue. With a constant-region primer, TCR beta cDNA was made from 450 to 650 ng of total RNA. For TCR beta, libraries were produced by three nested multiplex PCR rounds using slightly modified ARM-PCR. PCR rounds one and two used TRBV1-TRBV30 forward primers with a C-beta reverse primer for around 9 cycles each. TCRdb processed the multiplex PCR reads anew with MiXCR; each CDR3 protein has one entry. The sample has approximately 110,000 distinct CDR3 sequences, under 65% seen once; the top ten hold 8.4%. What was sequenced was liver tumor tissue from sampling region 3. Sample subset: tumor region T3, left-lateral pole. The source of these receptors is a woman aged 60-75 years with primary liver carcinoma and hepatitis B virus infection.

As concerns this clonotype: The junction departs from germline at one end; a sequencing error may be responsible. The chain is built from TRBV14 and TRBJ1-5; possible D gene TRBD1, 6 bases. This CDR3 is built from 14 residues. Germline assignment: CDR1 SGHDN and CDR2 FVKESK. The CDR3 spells CTSSQAGTGQPQDF. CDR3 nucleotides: TGTACCAGCAGCCAAGCGGGTACCGGACAGCCCCAGGATTTT.

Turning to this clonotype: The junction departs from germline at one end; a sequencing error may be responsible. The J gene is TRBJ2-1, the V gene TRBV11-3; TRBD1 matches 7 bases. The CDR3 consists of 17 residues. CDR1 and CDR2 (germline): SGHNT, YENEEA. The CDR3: CASSLPGGGLGYNEHFF. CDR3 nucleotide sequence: TGTGCCAGCAGCCTCCCAGGGGGTGGGCTGGGCTACAATGAGCACTTCTTC.